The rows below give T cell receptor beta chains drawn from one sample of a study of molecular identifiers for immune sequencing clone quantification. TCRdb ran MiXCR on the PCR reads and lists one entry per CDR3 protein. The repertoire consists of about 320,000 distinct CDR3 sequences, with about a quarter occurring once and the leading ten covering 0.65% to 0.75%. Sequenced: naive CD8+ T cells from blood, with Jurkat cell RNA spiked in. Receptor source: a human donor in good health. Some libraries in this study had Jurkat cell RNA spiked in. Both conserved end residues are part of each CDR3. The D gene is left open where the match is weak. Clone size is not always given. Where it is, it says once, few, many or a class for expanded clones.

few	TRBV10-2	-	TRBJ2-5	CASSDRRGPQETQYF	TGCGCCAGCAGTGACCGGCGGGGGCCTCAAGAGACCCAGTACTTC
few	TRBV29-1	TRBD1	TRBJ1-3	CSVDSGQGPSGNTIYF	TGCAGCGTTGATTCGGGACAGGGTCCTTCTGGAAACACCATATATTTT
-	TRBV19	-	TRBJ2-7	CASSGWADEQYF	TGTGCCAGTAGTGGCTGGGCGGACGAGCAGTACTTC
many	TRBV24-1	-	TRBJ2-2	CATRSTGELFF	TGTGCCACTCGGTCCACCGGGGAGCTGTTTTTT
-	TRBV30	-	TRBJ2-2	CAWISVGVATGELFF	TGTGCCTGGATCTCCGTGGGCGTTGCCACCGGGGAGCTGTTTTTT
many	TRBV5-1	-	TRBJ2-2	CASVGLTRGELFF	TGCGCCAGCGTCGGACTAACAAGAGGGGAGCTGTTTTTT
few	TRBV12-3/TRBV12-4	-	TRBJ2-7	CASRGESSYEQYF	TGTGCCAGTCGAGGTGAATCCTCCTACGAGCAGTACTTC
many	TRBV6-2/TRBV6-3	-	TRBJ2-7	CASSYGLGQYF	TGTGCCAGCAGTTACGGACTTGGGCAGTACTTC
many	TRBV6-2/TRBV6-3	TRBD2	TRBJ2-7	CATSSSGRALGEQYF	TGTGCCACATCGTCCAGCGGGAGGGCCTTAGGGGAGCAGTACTTC
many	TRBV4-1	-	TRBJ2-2	CASSRNRPNTGELFF	TGCGCCAGCAGCCGGAACAGGCCCAACACCGGGGAGCTGTTTTTT
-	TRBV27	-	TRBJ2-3	CASSFLPAALTDTQYF	TGTGCCAGCAGTTTTCTCCCAGCGGCCCTCACAGATACGCAGTATTTT
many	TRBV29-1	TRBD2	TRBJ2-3	CSAPGGMGSTDTQYF	TGCAGCGCGCCGGGAGGGATGGGGAGCACAGATACGCAGTATTTT
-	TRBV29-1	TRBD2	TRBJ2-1	CSVEGLAEVQSSYNEQFF	TGCAGCGTTGAAGGTCTAGCGGAAGTTCAGAGCTCCTACAATGAGCAGTTCTTC
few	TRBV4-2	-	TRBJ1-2	CASSQEQRTVNYGYTF	TGTGCCAGCAGCCAAGAACAAAGGACTGTTAACTATGGCTACACCTTC
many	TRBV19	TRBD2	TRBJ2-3	CASSPAGVSTDTQYF	TGTGCCAGCAGTCCAGCGGGAGTGAGCACAGATACGCAGTATTTT
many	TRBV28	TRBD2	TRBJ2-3	CASYGGERERTDTQYF	TGTGCCAGCTACGGCGGGGAGCGGGAGCGTACAGATACGCAGTATTTT
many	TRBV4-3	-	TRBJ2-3	CASSHNRLDYTDTQYF	TGCGCCAGCAGCCACAATCGTCTAGACTACACAGATACGCAGTATTTT
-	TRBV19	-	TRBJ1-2	CASSAADGIPYGYTF	TGTGCCAGTAGCGCCGCCGACGGAATACCCTATGGCTACACCTTC
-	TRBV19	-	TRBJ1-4	CASSIGATNEKLFF	TGTGCCAGTAGTATCGGGGCAACTAATGAAAAACTGTTTTTT
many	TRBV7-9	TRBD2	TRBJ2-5	CASSSGTSGRETQYF	TGTGCCAGCAGCTCCGGGACTAGCGGGAGGGAGACCCAGTACTTC
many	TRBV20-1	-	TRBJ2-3	CSARGTDTQYF	TGCAGTGCTAGAGGCACAGATACGCAGTATTTT
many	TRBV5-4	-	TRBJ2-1	CASSLPDRERSYNEQFF	TGTGCCAGCAGCCTGCCTGATAGGGAGCGGTCCTACAATGAGCAGTTCTTC
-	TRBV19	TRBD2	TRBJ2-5	CASGVAPGLAGFGTQYF	TGTGCCAGTGGTGTAGCGCCGGGACTAGCGGGATTTGGGACCCAGTACTTC
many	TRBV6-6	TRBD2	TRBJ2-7	CASSPPGLAGGPGEQYF	TGTGCCAGCAGTCCCCCGGGACTAGCGGGAGGGCCGGGAGAGCAGTACTTC
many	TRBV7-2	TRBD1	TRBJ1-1	CASSLEGAATEAFF	TGTGCCAGCAGCTTAGAGGGGGCGGCCACTGAAGCTTTCTTT
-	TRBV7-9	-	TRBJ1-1	CASSPSVEGKYTEAFF	TGTGCCAGCAGCCCTAGCGTAGAAGGGAAATATACTGAAGCTTTCTTT
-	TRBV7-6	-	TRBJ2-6	CASSRRVVRGASGANVLTF	TGTGCCAGCAGCAGGCGTGTTGTCAGGGGGGCTTCCGGGGCCAACGTCCTGACTTTC
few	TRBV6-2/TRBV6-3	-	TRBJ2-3	CASSYPPLIGGTDTQYF	TGTGCCAGCAGTTACCCTCCACTCATCGGGGGCACAGATACGCAGTATTTT
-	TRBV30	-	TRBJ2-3	CAWSLATSTDTQYF	TGTGCCTGGAGTTTAGCGACTAGCACAGATACGCAGTATTTT
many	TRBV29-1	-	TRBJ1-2	CSVLGFGYTF	TGCAGCGTTTTGGGGTTTGGCTACACCTTC
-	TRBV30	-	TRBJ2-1	CAWSTGIAERGEQFF	TGTGCCTGGAGTACGGGGATAGCGGAGAGGGGTGAGCAGTTCTTC
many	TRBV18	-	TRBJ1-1	CASSPVGGDDTEAFF	TGTGCCAGCTCACCCGTGGGAGGGGACGACACTGAAGCTTTCTTT
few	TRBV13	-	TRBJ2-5	CASRREGETQYF	TGTGCCAGCAGACGCGAGGGAGAGACCCAGTACTTC
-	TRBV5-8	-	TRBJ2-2	CASSLSIRSTAGELFF	TGTGCCAGCAGCTTATCGATCAGATCTACAGCCGGGGAGCTGTTTTTT
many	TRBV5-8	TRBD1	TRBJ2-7	CASSTTGQVGEQYF	TGTGCCAGCAGCACAACTGGACAGGTTGGCGAGCAGTACTTC
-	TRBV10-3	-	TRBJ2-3	CAISESWGDTQYF	TGTGCCATCTCCGAGTCCTGGGGAGATACGCAGTATTTT
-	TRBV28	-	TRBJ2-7	CASSLLASSTYEQYF	TGTGCCAGCAGTTTGCTTGCGTCTAGCACCTACGAGCAGTACTTC
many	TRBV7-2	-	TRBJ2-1	CASSSYWSSYNEQFF	TGTGCCAGCAGCTCCTACTGGAGCTCCTACAATGAGCAGTTCTTC
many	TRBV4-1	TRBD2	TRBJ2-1	CASSQVLRGGRGEQFF	TGCGCCAGCAGCCAAGTATTGCGGGGGGGCCGGGGTGAGCAGTTCTTC
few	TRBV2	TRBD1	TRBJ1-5	CASKDRGYSNQPQHF	TGTGCCAGCAAGGACAGGGGTTATAGCAATCAGCCCCAGCATTTT
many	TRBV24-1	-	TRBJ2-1	CATSQAYEQFF	TGTGCCACCAGTCAGGCCTATGAGCAGTTCTTC
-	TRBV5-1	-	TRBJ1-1	CASSLERGGTEAFF	TGCGCCAGCAGCTTGGAGCGCGGGGGCACTGAAGCTTTCTTT
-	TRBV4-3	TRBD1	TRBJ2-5	CASSQRDSPEETQYF	TGCGCCAGCAGCCAGAGGGACAGTCCAGAAGAGACCCAGTACTTC
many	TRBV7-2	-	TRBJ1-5	CASSLGGNSNQPQHF	TGTGCCAGCAGCTTAGGGGGAAATAGCAATCAGCCCCAGCATTTT
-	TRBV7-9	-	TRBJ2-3	CASSELAPSTDTQYF	TGTGCCAGCAGCGAGCTTGCCCCCAGCACAGATACGCAGTATTTT
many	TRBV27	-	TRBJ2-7	CASSSRGSYEQYF	TGTGCCAGCAGTTCTCGGGGATCCTACGAGCAGTACTTC
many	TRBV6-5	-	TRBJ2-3	CASSHEGDTQYF	TGTGCCAGCAGCCACGAGGGAGATACGCAGTATTTT
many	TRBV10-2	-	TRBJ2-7	CASSEWRGRWEQYF	TGCGCCAGCAGTGAGTGGAGGGGGCGTTGGGAGCAGTACTTC
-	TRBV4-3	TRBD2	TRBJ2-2	CASSQEASGRNTGELFF	TGCGCCAGCAGCCAAGAGGCCAGCGGGAGGAACACCGGGGAGCTGTTTTTT
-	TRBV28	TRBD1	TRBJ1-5	CASRGGQGGGFQPQHF	TGTGCCAGCAGGGGGGGACAGGGGGGAGGATTTCAGCCCCAGCATTTT
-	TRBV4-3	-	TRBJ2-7	CASSQVWQGNYEQYF	TGCGCCAGCAGCCAAGTCTGGCAGGGGAACTACGAGCAGTACTTC
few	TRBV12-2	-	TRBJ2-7	CASRPGLAGAHEQYF	TGTGCAAGTCGCCCTGGACTAGCGGGGGCGCACGAGCAGTACTTC
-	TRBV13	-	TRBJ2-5	CASSTDQWGAQDVHQETQYF	TGTGCCAGCAGCACGGATCAATGGGGGGCGCAAGATGTCCACCAAGAGACCCAGTACTTC
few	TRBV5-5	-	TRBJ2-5	CASSHTPTDRLQEAQYF	TGTGCCAGCAGCCATACTCCGACTGACAGGTTACAAGAGGCCCAGTACTTC